This TCR beta chain was recovered during a study of cytomegalovirus exposure and HLA in healthy donors. For this clone: The sample has other DNA sequences that encode this CDR3 too.

PCR used 60 Vbeta primers and 13 Jbeta primers. Sequenced by immunoSEQ multiplex PCR; TCRdb stores in-frame clones only, minus some. The table records approximately 140,000 clones, nearly 85% of them present only once. Germline V gene data show CDR1 as SGHRS and CDR2 as YFSETQ. The CDR3 consists of 16 residues. V lost 0 bases to trimming and J lost 7 bases; unmatched junction nucleotides: 8. Sequencing was performed on PBMCs. The TCR was taken from a boy younger than 18 in good health and CMV-seronegative. J is TRBJ2-1 and V is TRBV5-1; 9 bases align to TRBD2. The CDR3 reads CASSLGGSGGGNEQFF. The CDR3 region has the DNA TGCGCCAGCAGCTTGGGGGGTAGCGGGGGAGGTAATGAGCAGTTCTTC.